This T cell receptor (beta chain) was captured in a study of blood T cells in healthy people across ages. V lost 1 base and J 3 bases, leaving 23 bases between the germline ends. Germline V lookup: CDR1 SGHRS, CDR2 YFSETQ. This CDR3 has 18 residues. A J-beta primer mix and a sample-barcoded 5' primer were used in a second PCR of about 6 to 12 cycles. TCRdb processed the 5' RACE reads anew with MiXCR; each CDR3 protein has one entry. The sample has about 1 million distinct CDR3 sequences, 40% to 45% seen once. Material for sequencing was blood. The chain links TRBV5-1 to TRBJ2-7, with a weak D call TRBD2 (6 bases). The sequence derives from an older woman in good health. CDR3 in amino acids: CASSLNGVSGESDYEQYF. The CDR3 DNA follows: TGCGCCAGCAGCTTGAATGGGGTTTCGGGGGAGTCGGACTACGAGCAGTACTTC.